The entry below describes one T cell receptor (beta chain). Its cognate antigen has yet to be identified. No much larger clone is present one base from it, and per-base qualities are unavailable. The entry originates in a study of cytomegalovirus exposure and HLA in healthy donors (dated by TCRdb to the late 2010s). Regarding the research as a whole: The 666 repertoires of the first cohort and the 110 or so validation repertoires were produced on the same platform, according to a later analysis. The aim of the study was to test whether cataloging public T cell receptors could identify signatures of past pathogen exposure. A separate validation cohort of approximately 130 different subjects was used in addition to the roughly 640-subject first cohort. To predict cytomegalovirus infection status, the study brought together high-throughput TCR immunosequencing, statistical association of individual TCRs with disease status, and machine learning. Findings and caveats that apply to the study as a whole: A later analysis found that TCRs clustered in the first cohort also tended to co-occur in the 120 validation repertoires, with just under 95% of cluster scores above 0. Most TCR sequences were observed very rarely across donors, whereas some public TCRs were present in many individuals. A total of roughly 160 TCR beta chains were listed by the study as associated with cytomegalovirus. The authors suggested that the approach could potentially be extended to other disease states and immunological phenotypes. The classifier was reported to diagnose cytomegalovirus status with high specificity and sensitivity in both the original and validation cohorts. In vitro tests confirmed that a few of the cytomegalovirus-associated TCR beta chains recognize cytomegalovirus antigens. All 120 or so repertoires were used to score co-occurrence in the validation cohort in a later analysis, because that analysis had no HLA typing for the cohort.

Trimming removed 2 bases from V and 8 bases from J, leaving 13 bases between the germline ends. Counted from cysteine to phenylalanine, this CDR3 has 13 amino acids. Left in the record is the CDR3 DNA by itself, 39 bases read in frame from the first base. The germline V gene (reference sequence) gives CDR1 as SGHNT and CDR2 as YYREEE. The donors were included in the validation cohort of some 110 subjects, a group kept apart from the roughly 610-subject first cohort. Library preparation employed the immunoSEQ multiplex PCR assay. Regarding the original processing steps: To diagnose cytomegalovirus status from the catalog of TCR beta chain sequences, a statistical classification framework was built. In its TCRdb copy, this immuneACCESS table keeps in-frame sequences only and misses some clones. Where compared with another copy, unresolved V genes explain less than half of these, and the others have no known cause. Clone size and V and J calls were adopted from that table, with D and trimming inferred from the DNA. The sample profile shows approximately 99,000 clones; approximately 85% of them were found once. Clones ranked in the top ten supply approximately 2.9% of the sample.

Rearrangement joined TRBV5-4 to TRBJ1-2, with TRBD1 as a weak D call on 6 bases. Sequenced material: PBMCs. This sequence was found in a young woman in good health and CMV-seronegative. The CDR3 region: CASSFGGQAGYTF. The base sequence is TGTGCCAGCAGCTTCGGGGGGCAGGCGGGCTACACCTTC.